Here is one TCR beta chain with its context. The data stem from a study of cytomegalovirus exposure and HLA in healthy donors. The germline V gene encodes CDR1 WNHNN and CDR2 SYGVQD (reference sequence). Trimming removed 0 bases from V and 3 bases from J, with 8 bases in between. The CDR3 spans 15 residues. In the PCR, 60 Vbeta and 13 Jbeta primers were used. Produced via immunoSEQ multiplex PCR; TCRdb's table is partial and in-frame only. Seen here are about 93,000 clones, over 75% observed once, and the top ten hold roughly 2%. Material for sequencing was PBMCs. The rearrangement joins TRBV10-1 to TRBJ2-2; D not resolved. The TCR sequence derives from a boy between 10 and 17 years old in good health and CMV-seronegative. The CDR3 protein is CASSESAVYTGELFF. CDR3 in DNA: TGCGCCAGCAGTGAGTCTGCAGTATACACCGGGGAGCTGTTTTTT.